Each of the 18 T cell receptor beta chains below was sequenced from the same sample in a study of blood T cell repertoires in COVID-19. TCRdb's copy holds only in-frame clones and misses some; the assay was immunoSEQ multiplex PCR. Of fewer than 200,000 clones in the sample, approximately 86% were seen once. The sample consisted of peripheral blood. The receptors were sampled from a man aged 40-50 years with active or convalescent COVID-19.

V is TRBV9 and J is TRBJ1-1; 7 bases are a match to TRBD1. This CDR3 region has 17 residues. Per germline, CDR1 SGDLS and CDR2 YYNGEE. V was pared by 0 bases and J by 4 bases, with 12 bases of the junction left unmatched. CDR3 sequence reads: CASSVGPGGLKSTEAFF. CDR3 coding DNA: TGTGCCAGCAGCGTAGGTCCAGGGGGACTGAAATCCACTGAAGCTTTCTTT. Supplemented by reference TRBV9 and TRBJ1-1, the full variable domain reads DSGVTQTPKHLITATGQRVTLRCSPRSGDLSVYWYQQSLDQGLQFLIQYYNGEERAKGNILERFSAQQFPDLHSELNLSSLELGDSALYFCASSVGPGGLKSTEAFFGQGTRLTVV.

The V call is TRBV4-1, the J call TRBJ2-4; D not certain. Per the germline V gene, CDR1 is MGHRA and CDR2 is YSYEKL. This CDR3 has 17 residues. V dropped 0 bases and J dropped 0 bases, with 12 bases sitting between them. For the CDR3, the DNA is TGCGCCAGCAGCCAAGATCCGGTCTTCCTAGCCAAAAACATTCAGTACTTC. This encodes CASSQDPVFLAKNIQYF.

This clone was observed a single time. J is TRBJ1-5 and V is TRBV10-3, with D uncertain. CDR1 is ENHRY and CDR2 is SYGVKD in the germline V gene. Trimming stripped 2 bases from V and 14 bases from J, with 16 bases between. The CDR3 runs 13 residues. The CDR3 spells CAISETLRHIKHF. CDR3 nucleotides: TGTGCCATCAGTGAGACCTTACGACACATCAAGCATTTT.

V and J are TRBV7-2 and TRBJ2-7; D possibly corresponds to TRBD1 (6 bases). This CDR3 has 15 amino acids. The ends were cut back, 5 bases at V and 2 bases at J, with 16 bases in the middle. Germline V lookup: CDR1 SGHTA, CDR2 FQGNSA. The CDR3 coding sequence is TGTGCCAGCAGCCCCGCCCCAGGGGACCCCTACGAGCAGTACTTC. It codes for CASSPAPGDPYEQYF.

J is TRBJ1-6 and V is TRBV6-5; perhaps TRBD1 as D (6 bases). The V and J ends lost 2 bases and 6 bases respectively, with 14 bases between them. Germline CDR1 reads MNHEY; CDR2 reads SVGAGI. The CDR3 length is 16 residues. Here the CDR3 DNA reads TGTGCCAGCAGTTACCGATTGACAGGAGGTAATTCACCCCTCCACTTT. It yields the protein CASSYRLTGGNSPLHF.

The J gene is TRBJ1-4, the V gene TRBV3-1 (or the pseudogene TRBV3-2); 7 bases are a match to TRBD1. There are 14 residues in the CDR3. Unmatched junction bases numbered 7, after V lost 4 bases and J lost 8 bases. CDR1 and CDR2 (germline): LGHDT, YNNKEL (reference sequence). DNA for the CDR3: TGTGCCAGCAGCCCGAACAGGGGTGCCGAAAAACTGTTTTTT. It yields the protein CASSPNRGAEKLFF.

This clone was seen just once. This chain links TRBV12-3 or TRBV12-4 with TRBJ2-5; no firm D call. V shed 5 bases and J shed 4 bases, with 5 bases lying between them. This CDR3 region has 11 residues. DNA of the CDR3: TGTGCCAGCAGTCCCCTAGAGACCCAGTACTTC. This encodes CASSPLETQYF.

This clone was seen more than once but under ten times. V is TRBV7-6 and J is TRBJ2-2; 7 positions match TRBD1. The CDR3 is made up of 19 amino acids. The trim removed 2 bases at V and 6 bases at J, leaving 18 bases unmatched. Per germline, CDR1 SGHVS and CDR2 FNYEAQ. CDR3 sequence (DNA): TGTGCCAGCAGCTTAATGATGGCAGGGGGAAGTATGAGTCCCGGGGAGCTGTTTTTT. It yields the protein CASSLMMAGGSMSPGELFF.

Comment on this clone: The junction departs from the called germline gene at one end, perhaps through a read error. The chain links TRBV28 to TRBJ2-7; 7 positions agree with TRBD1. Germline lookup yields CDR1 MDHEN and CDR2 SYDVKM. This CDR3 has 10 residues. CDR3 bases: TGTGCCAGCAGTTTAGACAGGGTTACCTTC. This translates into CASSLDRVTF.

The rearrangement joins TRBV30 to TRBJ1-3, with D unresolved. The CDR3 is 15 amino acids. The germline V gene has CDR1 GTSNPN and CDR2 SVGIG (reference sequence). V lost 0 bases and J lost 0, with 9 bases in between. CDR3 nucleotides: TGTGCCTGGAGTGTACGGACTTTCTCTGGAAACACCATATATTTT. Residues: CAWSVRTFSGNTIYF. The full variable domain, completed using reference TRBV30 and TRBJ1-3, is SQTIHQWPATLVQPVGSPLSLECTVEGTSNPNLYWYRQAAGRGLQLLFYSVGIGQISSEVPQNLSASRPQDRQFILSSKKLLLSDSGFYLCAWSVRTFSGNTIYFGEGSWLTVV.

The V call is TRBV21-1, the J call TRBJ1-1; the DNA was not compared with TRBD1, the D call given in the table. TRBV21-1 is recorded as a pseudogene. The CDR3 consists of 16 residues. The CDR3 DNA reads as TGTGCCAGCAGCAAAGAGGAACGGGACAGGGGGACTGAAGCTTTCTTT. It is translated as CASSKEERDRGTEAFF.

The sample holds one count of this clone. This chain connects TRBV16 to TRBJ1-1, with a weak D call TRBD1 (5 bases). The V and J ends lost 1 base and 5 bases respectively, with 8 bases between them. CDR3 length equals 13 residues. Germline assignment: CDR1 KGHSY and CDR2 FQNENV. CDR3 DNA sequence: TGTGCCAGCAGCCAATGGGGGGAGACTGAAGCTTTCTTT. Amino acid sequence: CASSQWGETEAFF.

The chain is built from TRBV11-2 and TRBJ1-4, with D possibly TRBD1 on 6 matching bases. Trimming pared 0 bases from V and 7 bases from J, leaving 12 bases between. Germline CDR1 and CDR2: SGHAT and FQNNGV. The CDR3 is made up of 15 amino acids. Written as DNA, the CDR3 is TGTGCCAGCAGCTTAGAGTGGGGGCTCGGTGAAAAACTGTTTTTT. Its protein is CASSLEWGLGEKLFF.

The chain uses TRBV23-1 and TRBJ2-2; D is possibly TRBD2 (5 bases). TRBV23-1 carries the ORF label, with uncertain function. CDR3 length: 14 amino acids. V lost 7 bases and J lost 3, with 12 bases in between. CDR3 in DNA: TGCGCCAGCACGGACTTAAAATACACCGGGGAGCTGTTTTTT. Translation gives CASTDLKYTGELFF.

V and J are TRBV7-3 and TRBJ2-3, with 8 positions matching TRBD1. Germline trimming cut 4 bases from V and 4 bases from J; bases unmatched to any gene: 1. Germline-derived CDR1 and CDR2 are SGHTA and FQGTGA. The CDR3 is 13 residues long. In nucleotides, the CDR3 is TGTGCCAGCAGCTCGACAGGGGCAGATACGCAGTATTTT. Translating gives CASSSTGADTQYF.

The chain joins TRBV7-6 to TRBJ2-5; 12 nucleotides match TRBD2. This CDR3 is 18 amino acids long. After removal of 1 base from V and 4 bases from J, the junction contained 10 bases not matched to a gene. Germline V gene data show CDR1 as SGHVS and CDR2 as FNYEAQ. CDR3 coding DNA: TGTGCCAGCAGCTTAGAACCCTCTAGCGGGGGGGTAGGAGAGACCCAGTACTTC. It yields the protein CASSLEPSSGGVGETQYF. Complete variable domain (other parts from reference TRBV7-6 and TRBJ2-5): GAGVSQSPRYKVTKRGQDVALRCDPISGHVSLYWYRQALGQGPEFLTYFNYEAQQDKSGLPNDRFSAERPEGSISTLTIQRTEQRDSAMYRCASSLEPSSGGVGETQYFGPGTRLLVL.

This clone was seen a few times. The V gene is TRBV4-3, the J gene TRBJ1-5; no definite D call. This CDR3 comprises 19 residues. Trimming stripped 0 bases from V and 7 bases from J, with 25 bases between. Germline V gene sequence: CDR1 LGHNA, CDR2 YSLEER. Written as DNA, the CDR3 is TGCGCCAGCAGCCAAGATCTTTTCCGCCAAGGAGTTGGTAGGCAGCCCCAGCATTTT. Translated, it gives CASSQDLFRQGVGRQPQHF.

This chain uses TRBV27 with TRBJ2-1; 8 positions match TRBD2. The V gene's germline CDR1 is MNHEY and CDR2 SMNVEV (reference sequence). This CDR3 spans 14 amino acids. V lost 8 bases, J lost 8 bases, and 11 bases stayed unmatched. The CDR3 here is CASSLTGGLDEQFF. The CDR3 DNA reads as TGTGCCAGCTCCTTGACGGGGGGGCTCGATGAGCAGTTCTTC.